This is a list of T cell receptor beta chains from one sample in a study of shared clonotypes between healthy human individuals. The repertoire was sequenced with immunoSEQ multiplex PCR; TCRdb's copy has only in-frame clones and lacks some. The sample holds about 2 million clones, around 96% seen once. Sample: naive CD8+ T cells sorted from blood. The source is a man in his late teens or twenties in good health. Both conserved end residues are part of each CDR3. The order of the fields is V gene, CDR3 protein.

V: TRBV6-5
CDR3: CASSWTSGSVYNEQFF

V: TRBV9
CDR3: CASSVDEGVDQETQYF

V: TRBV27
CDR3: CASSLKRPYEQYF

V: TRBV19
CDR3: CASSIDLEVYGNTIYF

V: TRBV4-3
CDR3: CASSQDLSGLSYNEQFF

V: TRBV10-2
CDR3: CASRGGGMGETQYF

V: TRBV12-5
CDR3: CASGLGGSYEQYF

V: TRBV29-1
CDR3: CSVSTGPAGYEQYF

V: TRBV4-3
CDR3: CASSQDGTENTEAFF

V: TRBV5-6
CDR3: CASSFLYSSGGFQETQYF

V: TRBV7-9
CDR3: CASSQATGVSSYEQYF

V: TRBV30
CDR3: CAWTYGQGPYEQYF

V: TRBV27
CDR3: CASSSPPSYEQYF

V: TRBV10-1
CDR3: CASSEDSLRDTQYF

V: TRBV28
CDR3: CASSNPPGYGYTF

V: TRBV4-1
CDR3: CASSQAATSYEQYF

V: TRBV7-9
CDR3: CASSPPQGYYAEAFF

V: TRBV7-8
CDR3: CASSQGDRERYGYTF